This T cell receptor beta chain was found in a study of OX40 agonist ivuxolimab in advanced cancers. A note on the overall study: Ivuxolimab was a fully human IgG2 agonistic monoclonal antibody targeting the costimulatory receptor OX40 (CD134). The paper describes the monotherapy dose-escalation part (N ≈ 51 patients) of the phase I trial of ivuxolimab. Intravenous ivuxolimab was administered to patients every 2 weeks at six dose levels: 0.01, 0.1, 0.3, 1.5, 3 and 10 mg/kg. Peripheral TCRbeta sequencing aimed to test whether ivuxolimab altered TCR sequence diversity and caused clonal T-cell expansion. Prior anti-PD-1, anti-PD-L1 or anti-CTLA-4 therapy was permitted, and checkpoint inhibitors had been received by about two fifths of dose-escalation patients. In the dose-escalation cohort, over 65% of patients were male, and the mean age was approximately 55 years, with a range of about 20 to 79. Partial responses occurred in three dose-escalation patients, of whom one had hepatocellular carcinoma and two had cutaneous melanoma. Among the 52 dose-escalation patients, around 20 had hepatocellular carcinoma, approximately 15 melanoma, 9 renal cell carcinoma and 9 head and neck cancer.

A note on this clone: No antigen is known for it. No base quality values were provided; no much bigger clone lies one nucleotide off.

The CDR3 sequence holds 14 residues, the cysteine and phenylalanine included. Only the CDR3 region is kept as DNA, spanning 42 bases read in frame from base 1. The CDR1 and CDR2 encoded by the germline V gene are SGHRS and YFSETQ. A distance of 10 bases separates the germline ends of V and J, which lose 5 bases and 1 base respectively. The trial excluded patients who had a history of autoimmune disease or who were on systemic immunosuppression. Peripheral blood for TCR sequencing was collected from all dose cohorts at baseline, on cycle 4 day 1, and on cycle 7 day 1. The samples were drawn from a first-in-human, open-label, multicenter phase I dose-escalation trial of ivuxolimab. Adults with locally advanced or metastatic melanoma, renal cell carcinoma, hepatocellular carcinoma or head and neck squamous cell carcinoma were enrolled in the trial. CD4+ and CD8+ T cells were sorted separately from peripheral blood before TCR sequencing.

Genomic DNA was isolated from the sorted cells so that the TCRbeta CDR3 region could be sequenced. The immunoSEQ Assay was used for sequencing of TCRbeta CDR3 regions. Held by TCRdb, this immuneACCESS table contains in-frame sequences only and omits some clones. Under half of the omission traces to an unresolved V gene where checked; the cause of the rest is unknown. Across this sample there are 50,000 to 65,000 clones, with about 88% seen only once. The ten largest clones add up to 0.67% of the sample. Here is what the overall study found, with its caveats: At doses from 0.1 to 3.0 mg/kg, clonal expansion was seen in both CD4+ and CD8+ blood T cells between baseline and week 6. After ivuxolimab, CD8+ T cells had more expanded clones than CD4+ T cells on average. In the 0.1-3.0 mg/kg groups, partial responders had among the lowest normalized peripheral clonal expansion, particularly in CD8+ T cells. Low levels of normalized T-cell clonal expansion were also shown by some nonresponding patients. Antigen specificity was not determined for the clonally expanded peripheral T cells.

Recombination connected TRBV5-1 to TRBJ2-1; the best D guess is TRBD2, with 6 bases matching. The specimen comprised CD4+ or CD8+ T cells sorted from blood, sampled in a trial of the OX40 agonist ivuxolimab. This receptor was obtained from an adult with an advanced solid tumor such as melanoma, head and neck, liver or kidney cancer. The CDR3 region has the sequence CASSLAGSYNEQFF. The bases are TGCGCCAGCAGTCTGGCGGGATCCTACAATGAGCAGTTCTTC.